This TCR beta chain comes out of a study of response to subunit inactivated influenza vaccine. This clonotype was recorded at least ten times. The antigen is unknown. The CDR3 is made up of 15 amino acids. Trimming took 0 bases from V and 3 from J, leaving 12 bases between them. In germline, CDR1 is LGHNA, CDR2 YSLEER. General study results and limits: Only a handful of new T cells, the authors suggested, are recruited with each seasonal influenza vaccination.

One entry per CDR3 protein, called by TCRdb with MiXCR from the RT-PCR reads. The sample has 650,000 to 700,000 distinct CDR3 sequences; less than 20% are singletons. V gene TRBV4-3 combines with J gene TRBJ2-7; D remains unclear. Sample: PBMCs from blood, taken approximately 12 days after vaccination. The clonotype originates from a man between 50 and 59 years old who received an inactivated influenza vaccine. CDR3 bases: TGCGCCAGCAGCCAAGATTTTTCAAGTCTCTACGAGCAGTACTTC. Protein: CASSQDFSSLYEQYF.